A selection of T cell receptor beta chains follows, all from one sample in a study of blood T cells in healthy people across ages. In TCRdb, the 5' RACE reads were re-called with MiXCR into one record per CDR3 protein. The sample lists roughly 570,000 distinct CDR3 sequences, roughly a quarter seen once, with about 18% in the top ten. The material sequenced was blood. These receptors all come from a woman aged 65 to 85 in good health. CDR3s include the opening cysteine and the closing phenylalanine or tryptophan. Each record gives: V gene, D gene, CDR3 length, J gene, clone size, CDR3 protein, CDR3 DNA. A D gene is named only where the DNA matches it firmly. Clone sizes are given selectively: once, few, many, or a class where the clone is expanded.

V: TRBV20-1; D: NA; length: 15; J: TRBJ2-5; size: NA; CDR3: CSARDPPRTEETQYF; DNA: TGCAGTGCTAGAGATCCCCCTAGAACTGAAGAGACCCAGTACTTC
V: TRBV20-1; D: TRBD1; length: 13; J: TRBJ1-1; size: few; CDR3: CSAGRTGVTEAFF; DNA: TGCAGTGCTGGAAGGACAGGGGTTACTGAAGCTTTCTTT
V: TRBV7-9; D: TRBD1; length: 13; J: TRBJ1-1; size: few; CDR3: CASSLGQGSGAFF; DNA: TGTGCCAGCAGCCTTGGACAGGGTTCGGGAGCTTTCTTT
V: TRBV29-1; D: TRBD2; length: 13; J: TRBJ2-5; size: NA; CDR3: CSVVLAGEETQYF; DNA: TGCAGCGTTGTTCTAGCGGGGGAAGAGACCCAGTACTTC
V: TRBV5-4; D: NA; length: 15; J: TRBJ1-4; size: NA; CDR3: CASSSLTGGPEKLFF; DNA: TGTGCCAGCAGCTCACTGACAGGCGGGCCGGAAAAACTGTTTTTT
V: TRBV7-8; D: TRBD2; length: 17; J: TRBJ2-7; size: NA; CDR3: CASSALTSGGRSYEQYF; DNA: TGTGCCAGCAGCGCCCTAACTAGCGGGGGGCGATCCTACGAGCAGTACTTC
V: TRBV4-3; D: TRBD1; length: 16; J: TRBJ1-2; size: NA; CDR3: CASSQDFDQGVHGYTF; DNA: TGCGCCAGCAGCCAAGATTTTGACCAGGGGGTACATGGCTACACCTTC
V: TRBV18; D: NA; length: 15; J: TRBJ2-7; size: NA; CDR3: CASSHFGVKGHEQYF; DNA: TGTGCCAGCTCACATTTCGGTGTAAAGGGCCACGAGCAGTACTTC
V: TRBV29-1; D: TRBD1; length: 14; J: TRBJ2-7; size: NA; CDR3: CSASADRESYEQYF; DNA: TGCAGTGCTAGTGCGGACAGGGAATCCTACGAGCAGTACTTC
V: TRBV12-3/TRBV12-4; D: NA; length: 14; J: TRBJ1-2; size: few; CDR3: CASSFEGSPYGYTF; DNA: TGTGCCAGCAGTTTTGAGGGATCTCCCTATGGCTACACCTTC
V: TRBV10-3; D: NA; length: 13; J: TRBJ2-5; size: NA; CDR3: CATSESKGQGSYF; DNA: TGTGCCACCAGTGAGTCGAAAGGCCAAGGATCCTACTTC
V: TRBV9; D: TRBD2; length: 16; J: TRBJ2-3; size: few; CDR3: CASSPAGTSRTDTQYF; DNA: TGTGCCAGCAGCCCCGCTGGGACTAGCCGCACAGATACGCAGTATTTT
V: TRBV24-1; D: NA; length: 15; J: TRBJ2-3; size: NA; CDR3: CATIDARDSTDTQYF; DNA: TGTGCCACCATCGATGCCAGGGACAGCACAGATACGCAGTATTTT
V: TRBV5-1; D: TRBD2; length: 15; J: TRBJ2-7; size: few; CDR3: CASSLVGGGSYEQYF; DNA: TGCGCCAGCAGCTTGGTTGGCGGGGGTTCCTACGAGCAGTACTTC
V: TRBV7-7; D: TRBD2; length: 17; J: TRBJ2-3; size: once; CDR3: CASGPHFWREVTDTQYF; DNA: TGTGCCAGCGGCCCTCACTTCTGGCGGGAGGTAACAGATACGCAGTATTTT
V: TRBV2; D: NA; length: 14; J: TRBJ1-1; size: few; CDR3: CASTPETGHTEAFF; DNA: TGTGCCAGCACCCCAGAAACAGGACACACTGAAGCTTTCTTT
V: TRBV4-2; D: TRBD1; length: 16; J: TRBJ1-2; size: NA; CDR3: CASSLGQAVANYGYTF; DNA: TGTGCCAGCAGCCTAGGACAGGCGGTAGCTAACTATGGCTACACCTTC
V: TRBV4-1; D: NA; length: 16; J: TRBJ1-1; size: NA; CDR3: CASSQDPGTLNTEAFF; DNA: TGCGCCAGCAGCCAAGATCCAGGGACCTTGAACACTGAAGCTTTCTTT
V: TRBV11-2; D: NA; length: 13; J: TRBJ2-5; size: NA; CDR3: CASSSTQGQTQYF; DNA: TGTGCCAGCAGCTCCACTCAGGGGCAGACCCAGTACTTC
V: TRBV3-1; D: NA; length: 18; J: TRBJ1-4; size: NA; CDR3: CASSQGILTSRFNEELFF; DNA: TGTGCCAGCAGCCAAGGGATCCTGACATCTCGGTTTAATGAAGAACTGTTTTTT
V: TRBV2; D: NA; length: 15; J: TRBJ1-2; size: few; CDR3: CASSERGRMLYGYTF; DNA: TGTGCCAGCAGTGAACGGGGACGCATGTTGTATGGCTACACCTTC
V: TRBV7-2; D: TRBD1; length: 17; J: TRBJ2-6; size: NA; CDR3: CASIRGQGSSGANVLTF; DNA: TGTGCCAGCATTAGGGGACAGGGAAGCTCTGGGGCCAACGTCCTGACTTTC
V: TRBV5-1; D: TRBD2; length: 14; J: TRBJ2-1; size: NA; CDR3: CASSGGNSYNEQFF; DNA: TGCGCCAGTAGCGGGGGGAACTCCTACAATGAGCAGTTCTTC
V: TRBV19; D: NA; length: 14; J: TRBJ2-7; size: NA; CDR3: CATQTAFGTYEQYF; DNA: TGTGCCACCCAGACAGCCTTTGGCACCTACGAGCAGTACTTC
V: TRBV20-1; D: TRBD2; length: 15; J: TRBJ2-3; size: NA; CDR3: CSVCSGGASGDTQYF; DNA: TGCAGTGTGTGTAGCGGGGGGGCGTCTGGAGATACGCAGTATTTT
V: TRBV12-5; D: TRBD2; length: 17; J: TRBJ2-1; size: NA; CDR3: CASGLVQASGVGSEQFF; DNA: TGTGCTAGTGGTTTGGTACAGGCTAGCGGGGTGGGTAGTGAGCAGTTCTTC
V: TRBV20-1; D: NA; length: 14; J: TRBJ2-3; size: NA; CDR3: CSARLEGGTDTQYF; DNA: TGCAGTGCCAGATTAGAGGGGGGCACAGATACGCAGTATTTT
V: TRBV6-1; D: NA; length: 16; J: TRBJ1-6; size: many; CDR3: CASKGSGGERNSPLHF; DNA: TGTGCCAGCAAGGGGTCGGGGGGCGAGAGAAATTCACCCCTCCACTTT
V: TRBV5-1; D: NA; length: 14; J: TRBJ2-2; size: NA; CDR3: CASNQGSDTGELFF; DNA: TGCGCCAGCAATCAGGGATCGGACACCGGGGAGCTGTTTTTT
V: TRBV20-1; D: TRBD2; length: 12; J: TRBJ2-1; size: few; CDR3: CSATSGTIEQFF; DNA: TGCAGTGCTACCTCCGGGACTATTGAGCAGTTCTTC
V: TRBV7-3; D: NA; length: 14; J: TRBJ2-5; size: NA; CDR3: CASSRGIPPETQYF; DNA: TGTGCCAGCAGCCGCGGTATACCGCCGGAGACCCAGTACTTC
V: TRBV6-5; D: NA; length: 11; J: TRBJ1-1; size: NA; CDR3: CAIRSSTEVFF; DNA: TGTGCCATCAGGAGTTCCACTGAAGTCTTCTTT
V: TRBV6-1; D: TRBD1; length: 13; J: TRBJ1-2; size: NA; CDR3: CASSGQGVWGYTF; DNA: TGTGCCAGCAGTGGACAGGGCGTTTGGGGCTACACCTTC
V: TRBV5-5; D: TRBD2; length: 17; J: TRBJ2-3; size: NA; CDR3: CASSLSLAGGHGDTQYF; DNA: TGTGCCAGCAGCTTATCACTAGCGGGGGGCCATGGAGATACGCAGTATTTT
V: TRBV12-5; D: TRBD1; length: 15; J: TRBJ2-4; size: few; CDR3: CASGLGDRGIDIQYF; DNA: TGTGCTAGTGGTTTGGGGGACAGGGGGATTGACATTCAGTACTTC
V: TRBV7-2; D: TRBD2; length: 16; J: TRBJ2-5; size: NA; CDR3: CASSLTSGRVSETQYF; DNA: TGTGCCAGCAGCTTGACTAGCGGGAGGGTTTCAGAGACCCAGTACTTC
V: TRBV20-1; D: NA; length: 12; J: TRBJ2-5; size: many; CDR3: CSARGIQETQYF; DNA: TGCAGTGCTAGGGGGATCCAAGAGACCCAGTACTTC
V: TRBV12-3/TRBV12-4; D: TRBD2; length: 15; J: TRBJ2-5; size: few; CDR3: CASNLLAGKRETQYF; DNA: TGTGCCAGCAACCTACTAGCGGGCAAAAGGGAGACCCAGTACTTC
V: TRBV7-9; D: TRBD1; length: 14; J: TRBJ1-2; size: few; CDR3: CASSKDKPGQEYTF; DNA: TGTGCCAGCAGCAAAGACAAACCGGGACAGGAGTACACCTTC
V: TRBV5-1; D: NA; length: 13; J: TRBJ2-1; size: many; CDR3: CASSLAGSNEQFF; DNA: TGCGCCAGCAGCTTGGCCGGGAGCAATGAGCAGTTCTTC
V: TRBV5-1; D: TRBD1; length: 16; J: TRBJ2-2; size: NA; CDR3: CASSVTGGIITGELFF; DNA: TGCGCCAGCAGCGTAACAGGGGGCATAATAACCGGGGAGCTGTTTTTT
V: TRBV12-3/TRBV12-4; D: NA; length: 17; J: TRBJ2-4; size: NA; CDR3: CASSLAPGGGAKNIQYF; DNA: TGTGCCAGCAGTTTGGCCCCAGGGGGGGGAGCCAAAAACATTCAGTACTTC
V: TRBV5-1; D: NA; length: 15; J: TRBJ1-1; size: NA; CDR3: CASSPVGGTYTEAFF; DNA: TGCGCCAGCAGCCCGGTAGGGGGGACCTACACTGAAGCTTTCTTT
V: TRBV7-2; D: NA; length: 14; J: TRBJ2-3; size: NA; CDR3: CASSLKAGEDTQYF; DNA: TGTGCCAGCAGCTTAAAGGCCGGAGAGGATACGCAGTATTTT